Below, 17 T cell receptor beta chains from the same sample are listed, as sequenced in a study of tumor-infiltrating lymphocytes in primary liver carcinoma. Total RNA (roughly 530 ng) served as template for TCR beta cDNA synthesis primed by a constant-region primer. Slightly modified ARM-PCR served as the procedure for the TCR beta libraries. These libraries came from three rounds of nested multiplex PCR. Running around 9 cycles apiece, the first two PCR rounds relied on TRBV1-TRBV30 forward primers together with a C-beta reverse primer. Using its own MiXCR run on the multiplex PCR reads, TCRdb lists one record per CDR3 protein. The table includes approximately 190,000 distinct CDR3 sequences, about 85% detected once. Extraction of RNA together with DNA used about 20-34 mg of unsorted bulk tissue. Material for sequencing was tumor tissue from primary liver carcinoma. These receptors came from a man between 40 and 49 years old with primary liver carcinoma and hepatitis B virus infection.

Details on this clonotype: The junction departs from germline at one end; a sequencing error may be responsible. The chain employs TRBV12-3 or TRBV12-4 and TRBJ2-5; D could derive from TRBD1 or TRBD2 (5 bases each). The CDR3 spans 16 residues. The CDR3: CTSSPGPQAGGETQYF. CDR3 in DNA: TGTACCAGCAGTCCGGGACCACAAGCCGGTGGAGAGACCCAATACTTC.

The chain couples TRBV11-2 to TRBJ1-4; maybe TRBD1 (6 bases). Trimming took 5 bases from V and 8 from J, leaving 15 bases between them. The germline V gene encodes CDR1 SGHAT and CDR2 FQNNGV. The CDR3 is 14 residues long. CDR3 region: CASSLVRGAEKLFF. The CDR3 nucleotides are TGTGCCAGCAGCCTCGTACGGGGGGCGGAAAAACTGTTTTTT. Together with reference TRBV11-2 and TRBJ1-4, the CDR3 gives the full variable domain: EAGVAQSPRYKIIEKRQSVAFWCNPISGHATLYWYQQILGQGPKLLIQFQNNGVVDDSQLPKDRFSAERLKGVDSTLKIQPAKLEDSAVYLCASSLVRGAEKLFFGSGTQLSVL.

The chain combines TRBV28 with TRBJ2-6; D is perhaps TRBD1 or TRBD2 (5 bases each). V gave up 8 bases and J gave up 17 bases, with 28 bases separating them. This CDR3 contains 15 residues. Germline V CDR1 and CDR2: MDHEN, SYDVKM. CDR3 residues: CASHVGGSGANVMTF. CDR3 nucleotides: TGTGCCAGCCATGTTGGGGGTTCTGGGGCCAATGTCATGACTTTC. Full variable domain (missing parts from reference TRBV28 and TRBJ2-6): DVKVTQSSRYLVKRTGEKVFLECVQDMDHENMFWYRQDPGLGLRLIYFSYDVKMKEKGDIPEGYSVSREKKERFSLILESASTNQTSMYLCASHVGGSGANVMTFGAGSRLTVL.

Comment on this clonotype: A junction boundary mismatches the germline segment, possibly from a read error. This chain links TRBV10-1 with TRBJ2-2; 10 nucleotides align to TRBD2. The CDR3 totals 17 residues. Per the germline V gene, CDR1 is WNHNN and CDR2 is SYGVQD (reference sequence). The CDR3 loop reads CASSGSSGSLATAELFF. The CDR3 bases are TGCGCCAGCAGTGGGTCTAGCGGGAGCCTAGCGACCGCGGAGTTGTTTTTT.

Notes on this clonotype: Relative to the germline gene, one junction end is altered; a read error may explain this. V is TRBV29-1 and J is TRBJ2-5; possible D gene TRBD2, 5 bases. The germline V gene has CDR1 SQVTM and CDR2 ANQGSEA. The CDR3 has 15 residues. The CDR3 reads CRIESAAGRSETQYF. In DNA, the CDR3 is TGCAGGATTGAATCCGCGGCGGGTAGATCGGAGACACAGTACTTC.

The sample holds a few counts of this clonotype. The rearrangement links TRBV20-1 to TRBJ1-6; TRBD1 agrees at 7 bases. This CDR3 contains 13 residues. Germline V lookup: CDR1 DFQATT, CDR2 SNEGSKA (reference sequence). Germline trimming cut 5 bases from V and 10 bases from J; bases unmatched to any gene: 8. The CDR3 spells CSAYRGVGSPLHF. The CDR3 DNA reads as TGCAGTGCTTACAGGGGTGTGGGGTCACCCCTCCACTTT.

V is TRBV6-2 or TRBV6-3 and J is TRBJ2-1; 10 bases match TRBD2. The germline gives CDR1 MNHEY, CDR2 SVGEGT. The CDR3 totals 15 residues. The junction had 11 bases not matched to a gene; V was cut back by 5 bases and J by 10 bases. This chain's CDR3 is CASSGGLARGMEQFF. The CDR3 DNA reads TGTGCCAGCAGTGGGGGACTAGCGAGAGGAATGGAGCAGTTCTTC.

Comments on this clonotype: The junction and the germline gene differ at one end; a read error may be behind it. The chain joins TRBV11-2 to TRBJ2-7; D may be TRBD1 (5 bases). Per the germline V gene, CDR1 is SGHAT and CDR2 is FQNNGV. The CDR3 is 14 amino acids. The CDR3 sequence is CASSFNRNSYKQYF. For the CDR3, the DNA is TGTGCCAGCAGCTTTAACAGGAATTCCTACAAGCAGTACTTC.

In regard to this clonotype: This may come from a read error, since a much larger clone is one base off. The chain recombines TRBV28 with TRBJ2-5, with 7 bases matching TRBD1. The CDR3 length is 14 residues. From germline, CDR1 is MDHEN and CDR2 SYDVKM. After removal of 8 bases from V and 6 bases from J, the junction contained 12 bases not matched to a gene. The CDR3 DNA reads TGTGCCAGCCGAGGGGGCGCGGATCCAAAGACCCAGTACTTC. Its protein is CASRGGADPKTQYF.

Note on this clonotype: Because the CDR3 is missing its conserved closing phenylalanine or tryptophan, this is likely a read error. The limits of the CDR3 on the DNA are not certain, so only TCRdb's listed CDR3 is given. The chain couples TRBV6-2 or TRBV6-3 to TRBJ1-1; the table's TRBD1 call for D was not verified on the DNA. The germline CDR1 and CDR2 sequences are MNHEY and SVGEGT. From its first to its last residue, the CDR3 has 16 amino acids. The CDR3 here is CASSYSPYRVGTEACS.

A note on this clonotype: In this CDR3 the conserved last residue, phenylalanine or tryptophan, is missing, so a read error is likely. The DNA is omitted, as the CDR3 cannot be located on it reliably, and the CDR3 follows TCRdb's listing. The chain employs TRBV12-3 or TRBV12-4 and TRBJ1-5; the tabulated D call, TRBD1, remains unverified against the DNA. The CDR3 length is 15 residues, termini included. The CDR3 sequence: CASTRGTAINQPQRY.

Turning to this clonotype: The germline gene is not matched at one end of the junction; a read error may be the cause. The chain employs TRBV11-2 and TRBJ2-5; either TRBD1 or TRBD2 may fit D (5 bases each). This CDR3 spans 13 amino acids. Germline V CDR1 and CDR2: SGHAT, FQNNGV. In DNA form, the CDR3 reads TGTGCAAGCAGCTTAGATATCGGGGACCGCGAATACTTC. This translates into CASSLDIGDREYF.

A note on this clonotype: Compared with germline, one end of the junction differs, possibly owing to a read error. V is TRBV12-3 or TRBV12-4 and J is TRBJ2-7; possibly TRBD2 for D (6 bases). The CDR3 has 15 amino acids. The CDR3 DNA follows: TGTGTCAGCAGTTCAGGCGGGAATGAGTCCTCCGAGCAGTACTTC. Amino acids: CVSSSGGNESSEQYF.

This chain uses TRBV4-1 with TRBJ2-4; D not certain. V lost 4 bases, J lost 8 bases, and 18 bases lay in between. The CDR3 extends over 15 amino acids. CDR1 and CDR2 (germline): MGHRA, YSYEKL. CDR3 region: CASSPVLQKRYIQYF. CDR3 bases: TGCGCCAGCAGCCCAGTCTTACAGAAACGATACATTCAGTACTTC.

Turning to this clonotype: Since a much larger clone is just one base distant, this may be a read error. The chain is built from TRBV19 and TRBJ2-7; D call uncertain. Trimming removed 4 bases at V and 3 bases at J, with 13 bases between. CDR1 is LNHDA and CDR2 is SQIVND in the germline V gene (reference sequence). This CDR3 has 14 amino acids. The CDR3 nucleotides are TGTGCCAGTAGTAATATAGTTGGAGACTACGAGCAGTACTTC. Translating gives CASSNIVGDYEQYF.

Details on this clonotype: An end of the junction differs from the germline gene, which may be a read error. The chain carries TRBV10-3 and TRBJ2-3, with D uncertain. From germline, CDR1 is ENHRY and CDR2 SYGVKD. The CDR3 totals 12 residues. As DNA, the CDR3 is TGTGCCTGTGATAATGAGATAGATACGCAGTATTTC. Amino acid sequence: CACDNEIDTQYF.

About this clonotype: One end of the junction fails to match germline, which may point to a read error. The CDR3 DNA reads as TGCCCCAGCAGCCAAATCCCCCCCCCTGCGGACAATGAGCAGTTCTTC. This codes for CPSSQIPPPADNEQFF. The chain combines TRBV4-3 with TRBJ2-1; D gene uncertain. The CDR3 totals 16 residues. Germline CDR1 is LGHNA and CDR2 is YSLEER.